Listed here is a single TCR beta chain. CDR3 length equals 13 residues. The V segment lost 6 bases and the J segment 4 bases; nucleotides outside the gene matches: 4. Germline V lookup: CDR1 DFQATT, CDR2 SNEGSKA (reference sequence). RNA transcripts provided the source from which TCR beta CDR3 regions were amplified. Carried out on the TCR CDR3, a first-round RT-PCR used the HTBI primer set. TCRdb ran MiXCR on the multiplex PCR reads and lists one entry per CDR3 protein. The profile shows 660,000 or so distinct CDR3 sequences, about 45% of them singletons. The data originate from a study of T cells in Graves' hyperthyroidism and ophthalmopathy.

Sequencing was performed on peripheral blood or thyroid tissue (not recorded which). The clonotype was recovered from an adult man with Graves' disease, either hyperthyroidism or ophthalmopathy (not recorded which). The chain joins TRBV20-1 to TRBJ2-2, with 8 bases fitting TRBD2. CDR3 in amino acids: CSATSGATGELFF. The CDR3 DNA reads as TGCAGTGCAACTAGCGGAGCCACCGGGGAGCTGTTTTTT.